A selection of T cell receptor beta chains follows, all from one sample in a study of T cells after yellow fever vaccination. TCRdb re-analysed the 5' RACE reads in MiXCR, keeping a single row per CDR3 protein. The sample contains 300,000 or so distinct CDR3 sequences, roughly 6.8% of which appear only once. Sequenced material: PBMCs, taken about 41 days after the first yellow fever vaccination. These receptor sequences come from a young man who received the YFV17D yellow fever vaccine. The CDR3 runs from the conserved cysteine through the conserved F or W. Fields, in order: D gene, V gene, clone size, J gene, CDR3 DNA, CDR3 protein. The D gene is left open where the match is weak. Where a row states a size, it is once, few, many or the class of an expanded clone; other rows omit it.

.	TRBV5-1	few	TRBJ2-1	TGCGCCAGCAGCTCCCTGGTCGATAACAATGAGCAGTTCTTC	CASSSLVDNNEQFF
.	TRBV5-1	many	TRBJ1-1	TGCGCCAGCAGCTTGGCCGCAGGGAGTTACCCTGAAGCTTTCTTT	CASSLAAGSYPEAFF
.	TRBV24-1	.	TRBJ2-1	TGTGCCACCAGTGATTTGCAAGACTCGGGGCTCTACAATGAGCAGTTCTTC	CATSDLQDSGLYNEQFF
TRBD2	TRBV5-1	few	TRBJ2-1	TGCGCCAGCAGCCGGCTGACAGCGGGGGTCTACAATGAGCAGTTCTTC	CASSRLTAGVYNEQFF
.	TRBV25-1	.	TRBJ2-2	TGTGCCAGCAGTGAATTGGGGGCTACTTCAACCGGGGAGCTGTTTTTT	CASSELGATSTGELFF
.	TRBV3-1	many	TRBJ1-1	TGTGCCAGCAGCCAAGTTTTTAAGGTGACCGGACCGAACACTGAAGCTTTCTTT	CASSQVFKVTGPNTEAFF
.	TRBV3-1	few	TRBJ1-1	TGTGCCTGCAGCCAAGTTTTTAAGGTGACCGGACCGAACACTGAAGCTTTCTTT	CACSQVFKVTGPNTEAFF
TRBD1	TRBV6-2/TRBV6-3	.	TRBJ1-6	TGTGACAGCAGTTACTCAGGGGGATACGTTGGAAGCTCCTATAATTCACCCCTCCACTTT	CDSSYSGGYVGSSYNSPLHF
TRBD1	TRBV7-3	.	TRBJ1-2	TGTGCCAGCAGCTCAGGACAGGGGGCGCAGGGTTATGGCTACACCTTC	CASSSGQGAQGYGYTF
.	TRBV2	few	TRBJ2-3	TGTGCCAGCAGTGACCTCCCGGGGCGGGGCAACACAGATACGCAGTATTTT	CASSDLPGRGNTDTQYF
.	TRBV2	.	TRBJ1-3	TGTGCCAGCAAGGGGGTTTATGGAAACACCATATATTTT	CASKGVYGNTIYF
TRBD1	TRBV6-2/TRBV6-3	many	TRBJ2-2	TGTGCCAGCAGACCCGGGACAGGGGCCTCCACCGGGGAGCTGTTTTTT	CASRPGTGASTGELFF
.	TRBV24-1	few	TRBJ2-3	TGTGCCACCAGTGATTTGCTAGGGCGGCACACAGATACGCAGTATTTT	CATSDLLGRHTDTQYF
TRBD2	TRBV7-3	.	TRBJ2-1	TGTGCCAGCAGTTTCCGGACTAGCGGGGACAATGAGCAGTTCTTC	CASSFRTSGDNEQFF
.	TRBV30	many	TRBJ1-2	TGTGCCTGGAGTGTAGGAGGACGGGCGGGGGGCTACACCTTC	CAWSVGGRAGGYTF
TRBD2	TRBV27	many	TRBJ2-5	TGTGCCAGCAGTTTAGGAGCGGGGGGACAGGAGACCCAGTACTTC	CASSLGAGGQETQYF
.	TRBV29-1	few	TRBJ2-2	TGCAGCGTTATGAACAGCCGGAACACCGGGGAGCTGTTTTTT	CSVMNSRNTGELFF
TRBD1	TRBV7-2	few	TRBJ2-7	TGTGCCAGCAGCATACCGGGACAGGGGCCAGACTACGAGCAGTACTTC	CASSIPGQGPDYEQYF
.	TRBV25-1	.	TRBJ2-3	TGTGCCAGCAGTGAAGACGGGGGAGCCACAGATACGCAGTATTTT	CASSEDGGATDTQYF
TRBD2	TRBV20-1	.	TRBJ2-3	TGCAGTGCTAGGGATCGACTAGCGGGGGGCCATTCAGTTCCAGATACGCAGTATTTT	CSARDRLAGGHSVPDTQYF
TRBD2	TRBV2	.	TRBJ2-1	TGTGCCAGCAGTCTTACCGGGACTAGCTCCTACAATGAGCAGTTCTTC	CASSLTGTSSYNEQFF
TRBD1	TRBV11-3	.	TRBJ2-2	TGTGCCAGCAGCAATTCAGGGGGTATTACCACCGGGGAGCTGTTTTTT	CASSNSGGITTGELFF
TRBD1	TRBV7-3	.	TRBJ2-2	TGTGCCAGCAGCCTAACCGGGACAGGGTGGTCCGGGGAGCTGTTTTTT	CASSLTGTGWSGELFF
.	TRBV5-1	few	TRBJ2-1	TGCGCCAGCAGCGGGGGGGCTCCCAATGAGCAGTTCTTC	CASSGGAPNEQFF
TRBD2	TRBV15	.	TRBJ2-1	TGTGCCACCAGGAGGACTAGCGGGGGGATCCGGTACAATGAGCAGTTCTTC	CATRRTSGGIRYNEQFF
.	TRBV7-9	few	TRBJ2-3	TGTGCCAGCACCGGTACAGGATTCACGCTCACAGATACGCAGTATTTT	CASTGTGFTLTDTQYF
TRBD2	TRBV19	.	TRBJ2-3	TGTGCCAGCGGACTAGCGGATACGCAGTATTTT	CASGLADTQYF
TRBD1	TRBV4-3	.	TRBJ1-5	TGCGCCAGCAGCCGGGACAGGGGAGATCAGCCCCAGCATTTT	CASSRDRGDQPQHF
.	TRBV20-1	few	TRBJ2-1	TGCAGTGCTAGCTCGGGGCTGAAAAACAATGAGCAGTTCTTC	CSASSGLKNNEQFF
TRBD1	TRBV5-4	.	TRBJ2-7	TGTGCCAGCAGCTTAAGGGACAGGGCCCACGAGCAGTACTTC	CASSLRDRAHEQYF
.	TRBV4-1	many	TRBJ2-1	TGCGCCAGCAGCCAACCAGGATGGGGGGATGAGCAGTTCTTC	CASSQPGWGDEQFF
.	TRBV25-1	many	TRBJ2-1	TGTGCCAGCAGTGCCCCGGCAGGGAACCACAATGAGCAGTTCTTC	CASSAPAGNHNEQFF
.	TRBV7-2	few	TRBJ2-1	TGTGCCAGCAGCTTATTCCCGGGACCTTACAATGAGCAGTTCTTC	CASSLFPGPYNEQFF
.	TRBV6-5	.	TRBJ2-3	TGTTCCAGCAGTTACTGGGCTAGCACAGATACGCAGTATTTT	CSSSYWASTDTQYF
.	TRBV30	few	TRBJ1-4	TGTGCCTGGAGTGTGATGACCGGCGCGACTGAAAAACTGTTTTTT	CAWSVMTGATEKLFF
.	TRBV20-1	few	TRBJ1-2	TGCAGTGCGACGAGGGTAAATGAGGGCTACACCTTC	CSATRVNEGYTF
TRBD1	TRBV18	.	TRBJ2-7	TGTGCCAGCTCACAGGACAGGTACGAGCAGTACTTC	CASSQDRYEQYF
.	TRBV19	few	TRBJ1-1	TGTGCCAGTAGGGACGGGGGCGCTTTTGAAGCTTTCTTT	CASRDGGAFEAFF
.	TRBV7-9	.	TRBJ2-3	TGTGCCAGCAGCTTAGCTGGTGACAGAAACACAGATACGCAGTATTTT	CASSLAGDRNTDTQYF
TRBD1	TRBV5-1	.	TRBJ1-1	TGCGCCAGCACCTTATCAAGACAGGGCGAGGCTTTCTTT	CASTLSRQGEAFF
.	TRBV27	.	TRBJ2-4	TGTGCCAGCAGTTTAGGAGGAAGGGTCGCCAAAAACATTCAGTACTTC	CASSLGGRVAKNIQYF
TRBD2	TRBV11-2	many	TRBJ2-7	TGTGCCAGCAGCCGTGCTCCGGGACTAGCGGGGGCAACCTACGAGCAGTACTTC	CASSRAPGLAGATYEQYF
TRBD1	TRBV3-1	.	TRBJ1-5	TGTGCCAGCAGCCAAGCTCCAGGCCCAGGGGGGGATCAGCCCCAGCATTTT	CASSQAPGPGGDQPQHF
.	TRBV20-1	few	TRBJ2-5	TGCAGTGCTCGGTTACCCTTACTCGTCGAGTCCCAGTACTTC	CSARLPLLVESQYF
.	TRBV5-8	few	TRBJ2-5	TGTGCCAGCAGCCTCCAGGACCCAGGCACGGAGACCCAGTACTTC	CASSLQDPGTETQYF
.	TRBV7-8	many	TRBJ2-2	TGTGCCAGCAGCTTAGGCTCGGGGGTCAACACCGGGGAGCTGTTTTTT	CASSLGSGVNTGELFF
TRBD2	TRBV20-1	few	TRBJ2-3	TGCAGTGCTAGTACTAGCGGGGGGAAAGATACGCAGTATTTT	CSASTSGGKDTQYF
.	TRBV7-2	.	TRBJ1-6	TGTGCCAGCAGCGGAAGACAGTCCTATAATTCACCCCTCCACTTT	CASSGRQSYNSPLHF
TRBD2	TRBV4-2	many	TRBJ2-7	TGTGCCAGCAGCCAAGAGCCCTGGCTAGCGGGGGAACAAACCTACGAGCAGTACTTC	CASSQEPWLAGEQTYEQYF
TRBD1	TRBV9	.	TRBJ2-2	TGTGCCAGCAGCGAGGGAATCCGGGACAGGGAGTGGGAGCTGTTTTTT	CASSEGIRDREWELFF
TRBD2	TRBV29-1	few	TRBJ2-1	TGCAGCGTCGTAATAGGACTAGCGGGGGGGCGGGATCGCTCCTACAATGAGCAGTTCTTC	CSVVIGLAGGRDRSYNEQFF
TRBD2	TRBV7-2	few	TRBJ2-3	TGTGCCAGCAGCCCCCAGCGGGGGACCACAGATACGCAGTATTTT	CASSPQRGTTDTQYF
.	TRBV23-1	.	TRBJ2-7	TGCGCCAGCAGTCAATCATGGGGGGGGGCCCACGAGCAGTACTTC	CASSQSWGGAHEQYF
.	TRBV7-3	.	TRBJ1-1	TGTGCCAGCAGCCCAACTCCGGTCGGGGAGGCTTTCTTT	CASSPTPVGEAFF
TRBD2	TRBV5-4	many	TRBJ2-3	TGTGCCAGCAGTCCTAGCGGGGTGCGCACAGATACGCAGTATTTT	CASSPSGVRTDTQYF
TRBD1	TRBV12-5	.	TRBJ2-7	TGTGCTAGTGGTTTGCGGGCTCCGGGACAGGGGGGTGAAACCCCCTACGAGCAGTACTTC	CASGLRAPGQGGETPYEQYF
.	TRBV10-3	.	TRBJ2-5	TGTGCCACGGGATCCGGGACGCAAGAGACCCAGTACTTC	CATGSGTQETQYF